This T cell receptor (beta chain) was captured in a study of cytotoxic CD8 clonotypes in ibrutinib-treated CLL. Sequenced by immunoSEQ multiplex PCR; TCRdb stores in-frame clones only, minus some. The sample carries around 140,000 clones, 60% to 80% recorded once. This CDR3 has 15 amino acids. J gave up 4 bases and V 3 bases, and 4 bases lay outside the gene matches. Looked up from germline, CDR1 is KGHSH and CDR2 is LQKENI. The TCR sequence derives from a human donor with chronic lymphocytic leukemia. The V gene is TRBV18, the J gene TRBJ1-5, with 9 bases matching TRBD1. The specimen was PBMCs, collected after 12 months of ibrutinib treatment. In DNA form, the CDR3 reads TGTGCCAGCTCACCGGACAGGGGTAGGAATCAGCCCCAGCATTTT. This translates into CASSPDRGRNQPQHF.